This passage covers 30 T cell receptor beta chains from one sample sequenced in a study of cytomegalovirus exposure and HLA in healthy donors. Sequenced by immunoSEQ multiplex PCR; TCRdb stores in-frame clones only, minus some. The sample lists some 56,000 clones, more than 80% occurring once. The sequencing sample was made of PBMCs. These receptors all stem from a man between 18 and 29 years old in good health and CMV-seronegative.

The chain carries TRBV25-1 and TRBJ2-6, with D uncertain. From germline, CDR1 is MGHDK and CDR2 SYGVNS. Trimming removed 2 bases from V and 4 bases from J, with 15 bases in between. The CDR3 totals 17 residues. CDR3 amino acids: CASSERRGESGANVLTF. Here the CDR3 DNA reads TGTGCCAGCAGTGAACGTCGTGGTGAGAGCGGGGCCAACGTCCTGACTTTC.

This chain joins TRBV7-8 and TRBJ2-1; 9 bases line up with TRBD1. Trimming at V came to 5 bases and at J to 2 bases, leaving 4 bases not matched to a gene. The CDR3 loop spans 15 amino acids. Germline CDR1 reads SGHVS; CDR2 reads FQNEAQ. The DNA of the CDR3 is TGTGCCAGCAGCCATCGGGACAGGGCCTACAATGAGCAGTTCTTC. Amino acids: CASSHRDRAYNEQFF. The variable domain in full, completed from reference TRBV7-8 and TRBJ2-1, reads GAGVSQSPRYKVAKRGQDVALRCDPISGHVSLFWYQQALGQGPEFLTYFQNEAQLDKSGLPSDRFFAERPEGSVSTLKIQRTQQEDSAVYLCASSHRDRAYNEQFFGPGTRLTVL.

This sequence joins TRBV4-3 and TRBJ2-3, with 11 bases matching TRBD2. This CDR3 is built from 19 residues. Germline V gives CDR1 LGHNA, CDR2 YSLEER. With V trimmed by 0 bases and J by 4 bases, 12 bases remained unmatched. The CDR3 here is CASSQDRPVLAGGSDTQYF. The CDR3 nucleotides are TGCGCCAGCAGCCAAGATCGCCCTGTGCTAGCGGGGGGCTCAGATACGCAGTATTTT.

The chain carries TRBV11-2 and TRBJ2-7, with a possible D match to TRBD2 (7 bases). The CDR3 has 15 amino acids. Germline loops: CDR1 SGHAT, CDR2 FQNNGV. With 3 bases removed from V and 3 bases from J, the gap between germline ends came to 15 bases. The CDR3 sequence is CASSFYSGGIYEQYF. CDR3 coding DNA: TGTGCCAGCAGCTTCTACTCGGGGGGCATCTACGAGCAGTACTTC. The whole variable domain, filled in from reference TRBV11-2 and TRBJ2-7, reads EAGVAQSPRYKIIEKRQSVAFWCNPISGHATLYWYQQILGQGPKLLIQFQNNGVVDDSQLPKDRFSAERLKGVDSTLKIQPAKLEDSAVYLCASSFYSGGIYEQYFGPGTRLTVT.

The J gene is TRBJ2-7, the V gene TRBV6-5, with D possibly being TRBD2 (5 bases). Looked up from germline, CDR1 is MNHEY and CDR2 is SVGAGI. V lost 6 bases to trimming and J lost 6 bases, with 18 bases between them. The CDR3 runs 14 residues. DNA of the CDR3: TGTGCCAGCAGCCCAAACAGAATTCGGGGCGAGCAGTACTTC. Translated, it gives CASSPNRIRGEQYF.

This chain joins TRBV7-9 and TRBJ2-3; perhaps TRBD2 as D (6 bases). CDR1 and CDR2 from the germline V gene are SEHNR and FQNEAQ (reference sequence). This CDR3 spans 12 amino acids. Trimming cost V 5 bases and J 11 bases, with 14 bases left between them. This chain's CDR3 is CASSPGEERQYF. CDR3 in DNA: TGTGCCAGCAGCCCCGGGGAGGAGCGGCAGTATTTT.

The V and J genes are TRBV5-1 and TRBJ2-7; TRBD2 agrees at 15 bases. J gave up 1 base and V 3 bases, and 2 bases lay outside the gene matches. This CDR3 region has 16 residues. Germline loops: CDR1 SGHRS, CDR2 YFSETQ. The CDR3: CASSSGLAGGSYEQYF. DNA for the CDR3: TGCGCCAGCAGCTCAGGACTAGCGGGAGGGTCCTACGAGCAGTACTTC.

A single count supports this clone. The chain employs TRBV10-1 and TRBJ2-4, with TRBD1 matching 11 bases. J was trimmed by 8 bases and V by 11 bases; bases with no gene match: 11. This CDR3 has 14 residues. The germline gives CDR1 WNHNN, CDR2 SYGVQD (reference sequence). The chain's CDR3 is CAEKRTGGFDIQYF. The CDR3 DNA reads as TGCGCCGAAAAGAGGACAGGGGGCTTTGACATTCAGTACTTC.

This chain connects TRBV2 to TRBJ2-3, with 8 bases fitting TRBD2. Germline values: CDR1 SNHLY, CDR2 FYNNEI. This CDR3 is built from 14 residues. The ends lost 10 bases at V and 7 bases at J; junction bases unmatched: 13. CDR3 DNA: TGTGCCAACAGGCGGGGGGCGAATACAAATACGCAGTATTTT. Translating gives CANRRGANTNTQYF.

The chain joins TRBV19 to TRBJ2-7, with unresolved D. V dropped 2 bases and J dropped 0 bases, with 11 bases sitting between them. Germline V gene data show CDR1 as LNHDA and CDR2 as SQIVND (reference sequence). The CDR3 sequence is 15 residues long. The CDR3 region has the DNA TGTGCCAGTAGTATATCCGCAGGCTACTCCTACGAGCAGTACTTC. Translated: CASSISAGYSYEQYF.

For the CDR3, the DNA is TGTGCCAGCAGTTTTATGAGGGTACGCAACAATGAGCAGTTCTTC. It translates to CASSFMRVRNNEQFF. The chain is built from TRBV28 and TRBJ2-1; weak D call: TRBD2 (5 bases). The germline gives CDR1 MDHEN, CDR2 SYDVKM. The CDR3 extends over 15 amino acids. V was pared by 3 bases and J by 5 bases, with 14 bases between. Drawing the rest from reference TRBV28 and TRBJ2-1, the complete variable domain is DVKVTQSSRYLVKRTGEKVFLECVQDMDHENMFWYRQDPGLGLRLIYFSYDVKMKEKGDIPEGYSVSREKKERFSLILESASTNQTSMYLCASSFMRVRNNEQFFGPGTRLTVL.

The chain couples TRBV4-2 to TRBJ1-1, with 7 bases fitting TRBD1. V was clipped by 1 base and J by 3 bases; unmatched bases: 5. The germline V gene has CDR1 LGHNA and CDR2 YNFKEQ. The CDR3 totals 15 residues. The CDR3 here is CASSQGDRGYTEAFF. Written as DNA, the CDR3 is TGTGCCAGCAGCCAAGGGGACAGAGGGTACACTGAAGCTTTCTTT.

The gene calls are TRBV6-5 and TRBJ1-4, with 8 positions matching TRBD1. The germline gives CDR1 MNHEY, CDR2 SVGAGI. The CDR3 extends over 15 amino acids. The V segment lost 6 bases and the J segment 8 bases; nucleotides outside the gene matches: 11. The CDR3: CASRNPDRGDEKLFF. The CDR3 DNA reads TGTGCCAGCAGAAACCCCGACAGGGGTGACGAAAAACTGTTTTTT.

The CDR3 region has the DNA TGTGCCAGCAGCGCTAGGCGACAGCCCACAGATACGCAGTATTTT. It encodes CASSARRQPTDTQYF. V gene TRBV5-4 combines with J gene TRBJ2-3; weak D call: TRBD1 (5 bases). V was clipped by 4 bases and J by 2 bases, with 14 bases between them. The CDR3 spans 15 residues. Germline-derived CDR1 and CDR2 are SGHNT and YYREEE (reference sequence).

J is TRBJ1-4 and V is TRBV28; no clear D gene. The V gene lost 7 bases and the J gene lost 4 bases, with 13 bases spanning the gap. The germline gives CDR1 MDHEN, CDR2 SYDVKM. This CDR3 contains 14 residues. The CDR3: CASTRRSCNEKLFF. Written as DNA, the CDR3 is TGTGCCAGCACCCGAAGGAGTTGTAATGAAAAACTGTTTTTT.

The chain employs TRBV9 and TRBJ1-1; possible D gene TRBD1, 5 bases. Per germline, CDR1 SGDLS and CDR2 YYNGEE. This CDR3 is built from 12 residues. The V and J ends lost 4 bases and 11 bases respectively, with 15 bases between them. The CDR3 is CASSPDLGGAFF. Written as DNA, the CDR3 is TGTGCCAGCAGCCCGGATCTGGGGGGGGCTTTCTTT.

This chain uses TRBV4-1 with TRBJ2-5; 7 nucleotides align to TRBD1. Trimming cost V 1 base and J 2 bases; bases outside gene matches: 10. CDR1 and CDR2 (germline): MGHRA, YSYEKL. The CDR3 length is 17 residues. This CDR3 reads CASSQADGTVLQETQYF. The CDR3 region has the DNA TGCGCCAGCAGCCAAGCCGACGGGACAGTCCTACAAGAGACCCAGTACTTC.

The V gene is TRBV28, the J gene TRBJ2-3; 11 nucleotides line up with TRBD2. The CDR3 is 16 amino acids. Germline loops: CDR1 MDHEN, CDR2 SYDVKM. The J segment lost 1 base and the V segment lost 4 bases, leaving 4 bases of the junction unmatched. CDR3: CASSWTSGPGTDTQYF. The CDR3 DNA follows: TGTGCCAGCAGTTGGACTAGCGGGCCCGGCACAGATACGCAGTATTTT. The full variable domain, completed using reference TRBV28 and TRBJ2-3, is DVKVTQSSRYLVKRTGEKVFLECVQDMDHENMFWYRQDPGLGLRLIYFSYDVKMKEKGDIPEGYSVSREKKERFSLILESASTNQTSMYLCASSWTSGPGTDTQYFGPGTRLTVL.

In this sample, this clone turned up once. The CDR3 loop is CASSGLAGASSSYEQYF. CDR3 nucleotides: TGTGCCAGCAGTGGACTAGCGGGAGCCTCAAGCTCCTACGAGCAGTACTTC. This chain uses TRBV25-1 with TRBJ2-7; 12 nucleotides match TRBD2. Germline values: CDR1 MGHDK, CDR2 SYGVNS. The CDR3 is 17 amino acids. V trimming: 4 bases; J trimming: 0 bases; junction bases outside the gene matches: 7.

This chain uses TRBV9 with TRBJ2-5; 10 positions agree with TRBD1. The CDR3 contains 15 residues. The ends lost 2 bases at V and 5 bases at J; junction bases unmatched: 6. The germline V gene has CDR1 SGDLS and CDR2 YYNGEE. The CDR3 DNA reads as TGTGCCAGCAGCGTGGTCGGGACAGGGGAGGAGACCCAGTACTTC. The encoded protein is CASSVVGTGEETQYF.

J is TRBJ2-2 and V is TRBV7-2; 10 nucleotides agree with TRBD2. Germline V gives CDR1 SGHTA, CDR2 FQGNSA. The CDR3 covers 19 residues. The J segment lost 8 bases and the V segment lost 5 bases, leaving 20 bases of the junction unmatched. The CDR3 coding sequence is TGTGCCAGCAGCCGACCCAAAGACGGACTAGCGGAGGGGGGTGGGGAGCTGTTTTTT. Amino acids: CASSRPKDGLAEGGGELFF.

This chain joins TRBV19 and TRBJ2-2; 8 bases map to TRBD2. Germline V gene data show CDR1 as LNHDA and CDR2 as SQIVND (reference sequence). The CDR3 covers 15 residues. V shed 7 bases, J shed 5 bases, and the junction held 9 bases outside the gene matches. The CDR3 bases are TGTGCCAGTACGATAAGCGGGAGTGGGACCGGGGAGCTGTTTTTT. Protein product: CASTISGSGTGELFF.

The chain employs TRBV27 and TRBJ2-1; 13 nucleotides agree with TRBD2. With V trimmed by 5 bases and J by 6 bases, 4 bases remained unmatched. This CDR3 has 15 residues. The germline CDR1 and CDR2 sequences are MNHEY and SMNVEV (reference sequence). The CDR3 DNA reads as TGTGCCAGCAGTCACGGGACTAGCGGGATCAATGAGCAGTTCTTC. The encoded protein is CASSHGTSGINEQFF.

The genes are TRBV4-3 and TRBJ1-1; no definite D call. Trimming cost V 2 bases and J 3 bases, with 4 bases left between them. This CDR3 is 12 amino acids long. Per the germline V gene, CDR1 is LGHNA and CDR2 is YSLEER. In nucleotides, the CDR3 is TGCGCCAGCAGCCAATCGGACACTGAAGCTTTCTTT. The encoded protein is CASSQSDTEAFF.

The V and J genes are TRBV28 and TRBJ2-7, with TRBD2 matching over 11 bases. From germline, CDR1 is MDHEN and CDR2 SYDVKM. V lost 6 bases and J lost 6; bases outside the gene matches: 10. This CDR3 spans 15 amino acids. The CDR3 DNA reads as TGTGCCAGCAGCCTCACTAGCGGGAGTCCCCGCGAGCAGTACTTC. It codes for CASSLTSGSPREQYF.

The CDR3 sequence is CASSVVAGGETQYF. The CDR3 nucleotides are TGTGCCAGCAGCGTAGTAGCGGGAGGGGAGACCCAGTACTTC. This chain links TRBV9 with TRBJ2-5; 11 nucleotides match TRBD2. The CDR3 length is 14 residues. V dropped 0 bases and J dropped 5; count of bases not matched to a gene: 0. The germline CDR1 and CDR2 sequences are SGDLS and YYNGEE.

The rearrangement joins TRBV7-8 to TRBJ2-5; a weak D match, TRBD1 (5 bases). Germline V gene data show CDR1 as SGHVS and CDR2 as FQNEAQ. V lost 2 bases and J 5 bases, leaving 9 bases between the germline ends. The CDR3 is 13 amino acids. CDR3 in DNA: TGTGCCAGCAGCTTACAGGGTTCGGAGACCCAGTACTTC. It yields the protein CASSLQGSETQYF.

The genes are TRBV19 and TRBJ2-7; TRBD1 matches at 10 bases. With 8 bases clipped from V and 0 bases from J, the junction kept 10 bases outside the gene matches. The V gene's germline CDR1 is LNHDA and CDR2 SQIVND (reference sequence). The CDR3 consists of 16 residues. The CDR3 sequence: CASGTPGQGISYEQYF. The CDR3 DNA sequence: TGTGCCAGTGGTACGCCGGGACAGGGGATCTCCTACGAGCAGTACTTC.

J is TRBJ1-3 and V is TRBV6-6, with D uncertain. The CDR3 loop spans 14 amino acids. The V gene lost 0 bases and the J gene lost 7 bases, with 10 bases spanning the gap. Germline V gives CDR1 MNHNY, CDR2 SVGAGI (reference sequence). The CDR3 protein is CASSYSRYSNTIYF. CDR3 bases: TGTGCCAGCAGTTACTCCCGGTATAGCAACACCATATATTTT.

This clone was picked up one time. The CDR3 spells CASSPGQGRGSDTF. DNA of the CDR3: TGTGCCAGCAGCCCTGGACAGGGACGTGGTTCGGACACCTTC. J is TRBJ1-2 and V is TRBV7-2; 8 positions agree with TRBD1. The length of the CDR3 is 14 residues. V gave up 5 bases and J gave up 12 bases; unmatched junction bases: 14. Germline loops: CDR1 SGHTA, CDR2 FQGNSA.